This T cell receptor beta chain is from a study of blood T cell repertoires in COVID-19. Study summary: Sites across the United States, Italy and Spain contributed samples from acute and convalescent COVID-19.

With 2 bases removed from V and 0 bases from J, the gap between germline ends came to 11 bases. Germline CDR1 KGHSH, CDR2 LQKENI. There are 16 residues in the CDR3. Cohort placement rested on clinical history that participants reported themselves. In the original analysis: Nucleated cell counts were estimated from reference gene primer amplification. Here immunoSEQ multiplex PCR was the method, and the copy in TCRdb shows in-frame clones only, minus some. The V and J calls and the clone size are those of that table, but D and trimming were determined from the DNA. The sample yields about 300,000 clones, around nine tenths seen once. This clone was seen a single time.

This TCR came from a man aged 55 to 70 who had recovered from COVID-19. V and J are TRBV18 and TRBJ2-1; possibly TRBD2 for D (5 bases). Input material: PBMCs or T cells enriched from blood (not recorded which). This CDR3 is CASSPSTAGSYNEQFF. The CDR3 DNA reads as TGTGCCAGCTCACCATCTACGGCGGGCTCCTACAATGAGCAGTTCTTC. Looking up the rest from reference TRBV18 and TRBJ2-1 gives the full variable domain: NAGVMQNPRHLVRRRGQEARLRCSPMKGHSHVYWYRQLPEEGLKFMVYLQKENIIDESGMPKERFSAEFPKEGPSILRIQQVVRGDSAAYFCASSPSTAGSYNEQFFGPGTRLTVL.